Listed below are T cell receptor beta chains from one sample, sequenced in a study of long-term antiretroviral therapy in people with HIV. Clones were sequenced by immunoSEQ multiplex PCR, and TCRdb holds only the in-frame ones, with some missing. Here the sample spans just over 35,000 clones, approximately 80% being singletons. The starting material was unsorted PBMCs, obtained 0.6 years after starting antiretroviral therapy. Every receptor here comes from a man younger than 35 with HIV. The CDR3 runs from the conserved cysteine through the conserved F or W. The D gene is left open where the match is weak. Size is stated for part of the rows, as once, few or many counts, or as a class when the clone is expanded.

TRBJ1-2 TRBV6-5 TRBD1 . TGTGCCAGCAGGGGACAGGGACAATCCTATGGCTACACCTTC CASRGQGQSYGYTF
TRBJ2-2 TRBV4-3 TRBD2 once TGCGCCAGCAGCCAATCCCGGGCGGGAGCGAACACCGGGGAGCTGTTTTTT CASSQSRAGANTGELFF
TRBJ2-1 TRBV19 TRBD2 . TGTGCCAGTAGTATTCGGGGACTAGCGGGAGACAATGAGCAGTTCTTC CASSIRGLAGDNEQFF
TRBJ1-2 TRBV10-2 . . TGCGCCAGCAGTGAGTCGGGCGGAAGCTATGGCTACACCTTC CASSESGGSYGYTF
TRBJ2-3 TRBV6-4 . . TGTGCCAGCAGCGCCACGGGTACTAGCACAGATACGCAGTATTTT CASSATGTSTDTQYF
TRBJ2-7 TRBV7-9 . . TGTGCCAGCAGCTTAGGGACCTCTACATGGGCCTACGAGCAGTACTTC CASSLGTSTWAYEQYF
TRBJ2-3 TRBV6-1 . . TGTGCCAGCACCGAAGGGGGGGCCACAGATACGCAGTATTTT CASTEGGATDTQYF
TRBJ2-7 TRBV2 TRBD2 . TGTGCCAGCAGTAAGGGACTAGCGGCAGCCTACGAGCAGTACTTC CASSKGLAAAYEQYF
TRBJ2-7 TRBV28 . . TGTGCCAGCAGTTTACTACAGGAGTGGGGTGAGCAGTACTTC CASSLLQEWGEQYF
TRBJ2-3 TRBV27 . . TGTGCCAGCAGATCCTTGGGCACAGATACGCAGTATTTT CASRSLGTDTQYF
TRBJ2-3 TRBV28 . . TGTGCCAGCACTGGGGGCACTAGCACAGATACGCAGTATTTT CASTGGTSTDTQYF
TRBJ1-5 TRBV5-8 . once TGTGCCAGCAGCTTGGGGCGGTTTAGCAATCAGCCCCAGCATTTT CASSLGRFSNQPQHF
TRBJ2-3 TRBV28 . . TGTGCCAGCAGTTACGAGTCCTACACAGATACGCAGTATTTT CASSYESYTDTQYF
TRBJ2-7 TRBV6-6 . . TGTGCCAGCAGTCTTGGGAGCTCCTACGAGCAGTACTTC CASSLGSSYEQYF
TRBJ2-1 TRBV11-3 . . TGTGCCAGCAGCTTAGGCCAATGGAATGAGCAGTTCTTC CASSLGQWNEQFF
TRBJ1-2 TRBV6-1 TRBD1 . TGTGCCAGCAAACCACGGGACAGGGGGAACTATGGCTACACCTTC CASKPRDRGNYGYTF
TRBJ2-7 TRBV27 TRBD2 few TGTGCCAGCAGTTTTACTAGCGCGGGCGAGCAGTACTTC CASSFTSAGEQYF
TRBJ1-1 TRBV5-5 . . TGTGCCAGCAGCTCTCGGCAAGCTAAGACTGAAGCTTTCTTT CASSSRQAKTEAFF
TRBJ1-5 TRBV5-1 TRBD1 . TGCGCCAGCAGCGTACAGGGGTATCGGAATCAGCCCCAGCATTTT CASSVQGYRNQPQHF
TRBJ1-2 TRBV10-2 TRBD1 . TGCGCCAGCAGTGAGGGGACAGGGTTTGGCTACACCTTC CASSEGTGFGYTF